This T cell receptor (beta chain) was documented in a study of shared clonotypes between healthy human individuals. Study details: Aged between 18 and 49, the donors were two women and three men.

Some 30,000 T cell genomes (approximately 0.2 ug DNA) went into each sorted-subset replicate. Generated by immunoSEQ multiplex PCR, the TCRdb table keeps only in-frame clones and is missing some. This sample has 1.4 million or so clones; approximately 98.5% occur once, and the top ten carry under 0.45%. This CDR3 has 13 residues. Per germline, CDR1 LNHNV and CDR2 YYDKDF (reference sequence). Trimming left V 5 bases short and J 6 bases short, with 12 bases between. The sample comprised naive CD4+ T cells sorted from blood. Sample subset: CD45RA+ positively selected. The TCR comes from a man aged 30 to 45 in good health. V gene TRBV15 combines with J gene TRBJ2-3, with D unclear. CDR3: CATSHPRADTQYF. The CDR3 DNA follows: TGTGCCACCAGCCACCCCCGGGCGGATACGCAGTATTTT.